The TCR beta chain described here comes from a study of blood T cell repertoires in COVID-19. The wider study: The United States, Italy and Spain supplied acute and convalescent COVID-19 samples. PBMCs, B-cell-depleted T cells, or T cells provided the cDNA or gDNA that made up the material.

V was shortened by 3 bases and J by 4 bases, with 12 bases between the two germline ends. There are 14 residues in the CDR3. Germline V gene data show CDR1 as LGHNA and CDR2 as YNFKEQ. Authors' data handling: Estimated nucleated cell counts came from reference gene primer amplification. Using immunoSEQ multiplex PCR, the repertoire was profiled, and TCRdb retains in-frame clones only, with some absent. D and trimming were read from the DNA, whereas the V and J calls and clone size are those reported in that table. The sample has fewer than 130,000 clones, roughly 79% seen once. The clonotype comes from a woman aged 80 or over with active or convalescent COVID-19. Sequenced input: peripheral blood. The V and J genes are TRBV4-2 and TRBJ1-2; D might be TRBD1 (6 bases). DNA for the CDR3: TGTGCCAGCAGCCAGGACAGACTAAGCTATGGCTACACCTTC. Protein product: CASSQDRLSYGYTF.